This TCR beta chain is from a study of T cells after yellow fever vaccination. Study outcomes and limitations: Most clones from primary vaccination resurfaced after the booster (under 97% CD4, around 90% CD8).

V lost 4 bases and J lost 3, with 10 bases in between. Germline V CDR1 and CDR2: SGDLS, YYNGEE. This CDR3 is 13 amino acids long. MiXCR, applied by TCRdb to the 5' RACE reads, yields one record per CDR3 protein. The table has 60,000 to 85,000 distinct CDR3 sequences, approximately 7% seen once. This clonotype appeared a few times. Its target is not known. The receptor's source is a man aged 18 to 30 who received the YFV17D yellow fever vaccine. The specimen comprised CD8+ T cells sorted from PBMCs, sampled about 49 days after the first yellow fever vaccination. The chain couples TRBV9 to TRBJ1-1; maybe TRBD1 (5 bases). The CDR3 sequence: CASSPSGHTEAFF. The CDR3 DNA is TGTGCCAGCAGCCCATCGGGGCACACTGAAGCTTTCTTT.